Following are 7 T cell receptor beta chains from one sample sequenced in a study of T cells after yellow fever vaccination. Each CDR3 protein is one row after TCRdb ran MiXCR on the 5' RACE reads. The table lists over 130,000 distinct CDR3 sequences, about 7.7% of them singletons. The sample here was CD4+ T cells sorted from PBMCs, taken 5 days after the yellow fever booster vaccination. Receptors were obtained from a man aged 30 to 45 who received the YFV17D yellow fever vaccine.

This clonotype was seen at least ten times. The chain has TRBV27 and TRBJ1-2, with a possible D match to TRBD1 (6 bases). V was clipped by 2 bases and J by 7 bases, with 20 bases between them. The CDR3 is 16 amino acids. Germline CDR1 reads MNHEY; CDR2 reads SMNVEV (reference sequence). The CDR3 region has the DNA TGTGCCAGCAGTTTAACCGGGACAACCACCCTCCTTGGCTACACCTTC. Its protein is CASSLTGTTTLLGYTF.

The J gene is TRBJ2-7, the V gene TRBV11-2; D is perhaps TRBD2 (6 bases). The germline V and J ends were trimmed by 1 base and 1 base, with 8 bases remaining between them. From germline, CDR1 is SGHAT and CDR2 FQNNGV. The CDR3 is 14 residues long. The DNA for the CDR3 is TGTGCCAGCAGCTTAGCGGGAGCTTCCTACGAGCAGTACTTC. Its protein is CASSLAGASYEQYF.

This clonotype was found many times. The chain recombines TRBV20-1 with TRBJ2-5, with a tentative D call TRBD1 (5 bases). The CDR3 contains 12 residues. Trimming shortened V by 5 bases and J by 0 bases, and 7 bases separated the two germline ends. CDR1 is DFQATT and CDR2 is SNEGSKA in the germline V gene (reference sequence). The CDR3 loop reads CSAGHYQETQYF. The CDR3 DNA reads TGCAGTGCTGGACATTACCAAGAGACCCAGTACTTC.

This clonotype appeared many times. The gene calls are TRBV9 and TRBJ1-1; D gene ambiguous. Germline values: CDR1 SGDLS, CDR2 YYNGEE. With 4 bases removed from V and 1 base from J, the gap between germline ends came to 11 bases. The CDR3 totals 14 residues. The CDR3 DNA reads TGTGCCAGCAGCCTCCACGACGGGAACACTGAAGCTTTCTTT. It encodes CASSLHDGNTEAFF.

The chain combines TRBV3-1 with TRBJ1-1; TRBD1 is a possible D gene (6 bases). Germline lookup yields CDR1 LGHDT and CDR2 YNNKEL (reference sequence). With 1 base removed from V and 5 bases from J, the gap between germline ends came to 11 bases. This CDR3 comprises 14 residues. CDR3 nucleotides: TGTGCCAGCAGCCAAGGGCAGGGGCTAACTGAAGCTTTCTTT. Protein product: CASSQGQGLTEAFF.

Worth noting for this clonotype: It may be a read error: a sequence one base away is much more abundant. The V gene is TRBV9, the J gene TRBJ2-5; a possible D gene is TRBD1 (5 bases). Germline loops: CDR1 SGDLS, CDR2 YYNGEE. The CDR3 runs to 15 residues. The CDR3 loop is CDSSVLSGIEETQYF. The CDR3 DNA reads TGTGACAGCAGCGTTCTATCAGGGATTGAAGAGACCCAGTACTTC.

The chain is built from TRBV5-5 and TRBJ1-6, with D unclear. CDR1 is SGHKS and CDR2 is YYEKEE in the germline V gene (reference sequence). V lost 0 bases, J lost 7 bases, and 8 bases lay in between. There are 14 residues in the CDR3. CDR3 amino acids: CASSLGLANSPLHF. Written as DNA, the CDR3 is TGTGCCAGCAGCTTGGGCCTAGCGAATTCACCCCTCCACTTT. Supplemented by reference TRBV5-5 and TRBJ1-6, the full variable domain reads DAGVTQSPTHLIKTRGQQVTLRCSPISGHKSVSWYQQVLGQGPQFIFQYYEKEERGRGNFPDRFSARQFPNYSSELNVNALLLGDSALYLCASSLGLANSPLHFGNGTRLTVT.